This T cell receptor (beta chain) was sequenced in a study of blood T cells in healthy people across ages. A second PCR of about 7 to 12 cycles used a sample-barcoded 5' primer and a J-beta primer mix. From the 5' RACE reads, TCRdb called clonotypes with MiXCR, one entry per CDR3 protein. The table records about 720,000 distinct CDR3 sequences, around a quarter of them present only once. V lost 3 bases to trimming and J lost 3 bases, with 21 bases between them. CDR1 LGHNA and CDR2 YSLEER come from the germline V gene. The CDR3 loop spans 17 amino acids. This sample was also put to use in a study of T cells of mothers and their children. This second study notes: Every mother produced more than 10 million TCR beta CDR3 reads, whereas every child provided 3 million to 3.5 million. TCR recombination output is shaped by thymic selection similarly in related and unrelated pairs.

Sequencing was done on a sample of blood. The chain links TRBV4-3 to TRBJ2-7; the D gene is possibly TRBD1 (5 bases). This receptor was identified in a boy under 18 in good health. CDR3 in DNA: TGCGCCAGCAGCCAGGAACCGACAGAGGCCCTTTACTACGAGCAGTACTTC. This sequence encodes CASSQEPTEALYYEQYF.